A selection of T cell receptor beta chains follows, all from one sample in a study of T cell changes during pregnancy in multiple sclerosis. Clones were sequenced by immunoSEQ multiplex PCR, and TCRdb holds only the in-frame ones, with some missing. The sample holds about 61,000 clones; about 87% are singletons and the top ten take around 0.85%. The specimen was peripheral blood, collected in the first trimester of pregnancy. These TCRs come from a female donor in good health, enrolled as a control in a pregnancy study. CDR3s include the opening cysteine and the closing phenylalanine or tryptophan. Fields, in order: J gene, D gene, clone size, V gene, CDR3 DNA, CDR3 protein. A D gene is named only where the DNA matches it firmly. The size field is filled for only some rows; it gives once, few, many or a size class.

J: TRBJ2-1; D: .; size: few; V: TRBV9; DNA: TGTGCCAGCAGCGAGGGGGGGGCCTTGGCAAATGAGCAGTTCTTC; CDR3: CASSEGGALANEQFF
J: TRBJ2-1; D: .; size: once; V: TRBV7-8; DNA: TGTGCCAGCAGCTTAGATTCTGGGGGGGCCAGCAATGAGCAGTTCTTC; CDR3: CASSLDSGGASNEQFF
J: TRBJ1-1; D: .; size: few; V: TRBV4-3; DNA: TGCGCCAGCAGCCCCGGTAGCAGTATGAACACTGAAGCTTTCTTT; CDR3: CASSPGSSMNTEAFF
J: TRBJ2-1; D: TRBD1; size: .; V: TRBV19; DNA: TGTGCCAGTAGTACCATGCCGGGACAGGCGAACAATGAGCAGTTCTTC; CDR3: CASSTMPGQANNEQFF
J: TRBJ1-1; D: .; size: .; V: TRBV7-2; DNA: TGTGCCAGCAGCTTTTCGGGTCAGAACACTGAAGCTTTCTTT; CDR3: CASSFSGQNTEAFF
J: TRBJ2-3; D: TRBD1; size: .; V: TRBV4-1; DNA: TGCGCCAGCAGCCGCTGGGGACAGAGTAGCACAGATACGCAGTATTTT; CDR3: CASSRWGQSSTDTQYF
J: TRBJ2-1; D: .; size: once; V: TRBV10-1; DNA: TGCGCCAGCAGTGTGGGCGGGGAGGCTTACAATGAGCAGTTCTTC; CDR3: CASSVGGEAYNEQFF
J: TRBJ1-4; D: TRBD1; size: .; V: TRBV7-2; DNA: TGTGCCAGCAGACCGGGACAGGGGGAAGGTGAAAAACTGTTTTTT; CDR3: CASRPGQGEGEKLFF
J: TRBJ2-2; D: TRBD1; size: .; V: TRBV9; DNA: TGTGCCAGCAGCGTAGGACAGGGGAACGGCGGGGAGCTGTTTTTT; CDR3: CASSVGQGNGGELFF
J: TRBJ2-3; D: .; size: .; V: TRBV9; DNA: TGTGCCAGCAGTTCAGGGGATACGCAGTATTTT; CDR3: CASSSGDTQYF
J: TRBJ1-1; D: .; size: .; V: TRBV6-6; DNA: TGTGCCAGCAGTTCGCCGGGACAACCGAACACTGAAGCTTTCTTT; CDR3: CASSSPGQPNTEAFF
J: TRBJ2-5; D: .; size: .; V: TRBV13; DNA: TGTGCCAGCAGCCGGGAGTGGGAGACCCAGTACTTC; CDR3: CASSREWETQYF
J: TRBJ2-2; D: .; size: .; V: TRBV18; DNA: TGTGCCAGCTCACCGCTCAGGGAGAACACCGGGGAGCTGTTTTTT; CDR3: CASSPLRENTGELFF
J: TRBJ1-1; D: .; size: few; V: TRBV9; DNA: TGTGCCAGCAGCGCTATCCAGGGACTAGCTTTCTTT; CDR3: CASSAIQGLAFF
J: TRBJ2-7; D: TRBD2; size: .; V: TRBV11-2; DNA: TGTGCCAGCAGCTTACTGCTAGCGGGGACCTACGAGCAGTACTTC; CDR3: CASSLLLAGTYEQYF
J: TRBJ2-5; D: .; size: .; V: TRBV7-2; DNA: TGTGCCAGCAGCTTCAACGGGGTCCAAGAGACCCAGTACTTC; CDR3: CASSFNGVQETQYF
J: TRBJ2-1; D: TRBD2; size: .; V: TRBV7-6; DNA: TGTGCCAGCAGCTTGGGGCTAGCGGGGGGACACAATGAGCAGTTCTTC; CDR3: CASSLGLAGGHNEQFF
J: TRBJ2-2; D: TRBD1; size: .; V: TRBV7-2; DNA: TGTGCCAGCAGAAGTCTTGGGGCAGGGGGCCACACCGGGGAGCTGTTTTTT; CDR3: CASRSLGAGGHTGELFF
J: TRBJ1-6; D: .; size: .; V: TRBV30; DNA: TGTGCCTGGAGTGGGGGGCCACTAAGTTCCTCCTATAATTCACCCCTCCACTTT; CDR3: CAWSGGPLSSSYNSPLHF
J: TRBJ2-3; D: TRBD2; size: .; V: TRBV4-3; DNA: TGCGCCAGCAGCCAGTTGCTAGCGGGGAGCACAGATACGCAGTATTTT; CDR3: CASSQLLAGSTDTQYF
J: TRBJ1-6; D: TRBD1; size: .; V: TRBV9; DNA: TGTGCCAGCAGCGCAGGACAGGGGGCGGATTCACCCCTCCACTTT; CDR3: CASSAGQGADSPLHF
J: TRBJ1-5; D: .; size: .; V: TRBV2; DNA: TGTGCCAGCAGTGAAACCTACGATAGCAATCAGCCCCAGCATTTT; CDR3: CASSETYDSNQPQHF
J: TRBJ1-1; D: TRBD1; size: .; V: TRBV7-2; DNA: TGTGCCAGCAGCATCACGACAGGGCCGACGACTGAAGCTTTCTTT; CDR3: CASSITTGPTTEAFF
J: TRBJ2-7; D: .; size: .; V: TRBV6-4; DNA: TGTGCCAGCAGCCCGTCGGAAGGAGCGGGCTACGAGCAGTACTTC; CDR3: CASSPSEGAGYEQYF
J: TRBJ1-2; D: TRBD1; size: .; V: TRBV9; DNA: TGTGCCAGCAGCGCAGACAGGGCTGGCTACACCTTC; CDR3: CASSADRAGYTF
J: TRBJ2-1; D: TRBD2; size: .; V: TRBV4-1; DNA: TGCGCCAGCAGCTACCAACGGGGGGGCCCCGATGAGCAGTTCTTC; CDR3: CASSYQRGGPDEQFF
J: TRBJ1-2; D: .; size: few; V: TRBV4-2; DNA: TGTGCCAGCAGCCAAGATCAGGGGTCTAACTATGGCTACACCTTC; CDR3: CASSQDQGSNYGYTF
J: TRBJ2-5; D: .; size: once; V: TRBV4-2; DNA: TGTGCCAGCAGCCAGCCTGGGGCGGCAGAGACCCAGTACTTC; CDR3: CASSQPGAAETQYF
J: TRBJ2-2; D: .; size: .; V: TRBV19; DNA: TGTGCCAGTAGTAACCAGGGTTCGGCCGGGGAGCTGTTTTTT; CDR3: CASSNQGSAGELFF
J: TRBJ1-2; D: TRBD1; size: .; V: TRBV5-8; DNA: TGTGCCAGCAGCTTTTCCACAGGGGGAAACTATGGCTACACCTTC; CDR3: CASSFSTGGNYGYTF
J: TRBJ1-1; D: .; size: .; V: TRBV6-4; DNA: TGTGCCAGCAGTGACCTTGGAGAGGTTAACACTGAAGCTTTCTTT; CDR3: CASSDLGEVNTEAFF
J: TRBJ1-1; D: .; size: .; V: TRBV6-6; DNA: TGTGCCACCAGCGGGAGTAAGAACACTGAAGCTTTCTTT; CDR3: CATSGSKNTEAFF
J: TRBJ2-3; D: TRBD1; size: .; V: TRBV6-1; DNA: TGTGCCAGCAGTGAGGACAGGGCTGCAGATACGCAGTATTTT; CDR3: CASSEDRAADTQYF
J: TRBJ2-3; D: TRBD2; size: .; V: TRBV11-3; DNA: TGTGCCAGCAGCCCTAGCGGGGCCCCAGATACGCAGTATTTT; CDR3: CASSPSGAPDTQYF
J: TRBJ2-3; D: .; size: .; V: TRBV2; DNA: TGTGCCAGCAGTGGTTCGGTTTCTAGCACAGATACGCAGTATTTT; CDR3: CASSGSVSSTDTQYF
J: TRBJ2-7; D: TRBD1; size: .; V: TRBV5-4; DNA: TGTGCCAGCAGCTTGTTAGGGGGCAAAAACGAGCAGTACTTC; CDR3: CASSLLGGKNEQYF
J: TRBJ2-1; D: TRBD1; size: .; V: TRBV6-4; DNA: TGTGCCAGCAGTGAAGGGGACAGGGGCTATGAGCAGTTCTTC; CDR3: CASSEGDRGYEQFF
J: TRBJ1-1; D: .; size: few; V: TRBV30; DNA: TGTGCCTGGAGTGTTGAGGCTGAAGCTTTCTTT; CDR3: CAWSVEAEAFF
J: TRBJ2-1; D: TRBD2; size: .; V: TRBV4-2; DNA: TGTGCCAGCAGCCAAGCTTCAGGCGGGGGATCCTACAATGAGCAGTTCTTC; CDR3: CASSQASGGGSYNEQFF
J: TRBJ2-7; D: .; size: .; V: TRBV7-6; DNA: TGTGCCAGCAGCTTAGTCCAGGGGTCCCCCTACGAGCAGTACTTC; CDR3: CASSLVQGSPYEQYF
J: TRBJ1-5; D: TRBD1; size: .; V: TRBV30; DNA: TGTGCCTGGAGTCCCTCAAGGACAGGTAATAGCAATCAGCCCCAGCATTTT; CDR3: CAWSPSRTGNSNQPQHF
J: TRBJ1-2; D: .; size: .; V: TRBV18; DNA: TGTGCCAGCTCGAGCGGGGCAGGGGAAGAAGAAAACTATGGCTACACCTTC; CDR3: CASSSGAGEEENYGYTF
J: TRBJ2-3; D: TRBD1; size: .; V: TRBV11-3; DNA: TGTGCCAGCAGCTCATCGACAGGGCACCGCACAGATACGCAGTATTTT; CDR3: CASSSSTGHRTDTQYF
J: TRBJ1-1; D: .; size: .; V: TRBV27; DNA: TGTGCCAGCACTAACTCAATTCAAAGACTCACTGAAGCTTTCTTT; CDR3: CASTNSIQRLTEAFF
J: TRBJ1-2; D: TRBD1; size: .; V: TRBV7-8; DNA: TGTGCCAGCAGCTCTTGGGGGACAGACACCGGATCCACCTTC; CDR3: CASSSWGTDTGSTF
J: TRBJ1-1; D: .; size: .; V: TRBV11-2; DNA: TGTGCCAGCAGCACAGGGACTAGGGACACTGAAGCTTTCTTT; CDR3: CASSTGTRDTEAFF
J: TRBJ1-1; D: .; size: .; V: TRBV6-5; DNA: TGTGCCAGCAGTTATCTGAGGACAGTGAAGGACACTGAAGCTTTCTTT; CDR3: CASSYLRTVKDTEAFF
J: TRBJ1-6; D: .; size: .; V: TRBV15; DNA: TGTGCCACCAGCTGGGGGGGGGAATATAATTCACCCCTCCACTTT; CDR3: CATSWGGEYNSPLHF
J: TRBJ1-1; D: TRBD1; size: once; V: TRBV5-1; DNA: TGCGCCAGCAGCCCGGGGACAGGGGGCTTTATGAACACTGAAGCTTTCTTT; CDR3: CASSPGTGGFMNTEAFF
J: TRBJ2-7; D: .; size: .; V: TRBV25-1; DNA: TGTGCCAGCAGACAGAACGACTACGAGCAGTACTTC; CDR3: CASRQNDYEQYF
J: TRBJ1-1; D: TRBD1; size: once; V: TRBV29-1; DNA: TGCAGCGTTGAAGATTTCGGACAGGGGGCGCGAGTCCCCATGAACACTGAAGCTTTCTTT; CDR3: CSVEDFGQGARVPMNTEAFF
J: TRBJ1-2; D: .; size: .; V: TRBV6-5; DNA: TGTGCCAGCAGTGCGTCAGGGGATGGCTACACCTTC; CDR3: CASSASGDGYTF
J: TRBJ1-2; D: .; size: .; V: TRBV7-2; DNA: TGTGCCAGCAGCTTAGCACCGGGGGGCGTATCCTCGGCTAACTATGGCTACACCTTC; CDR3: CASSLAPGGVSSANYGYTF
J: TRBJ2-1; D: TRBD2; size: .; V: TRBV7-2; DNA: TGTGCCAGCAGGCCCACTAGCGGGGGATGGCAGTTCTTC; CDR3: CASRPTSGGWQFF
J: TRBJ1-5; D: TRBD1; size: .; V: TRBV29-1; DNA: TGCAGCGTGCAGCAGGGGGGCGGCAATCAGCCCCAGCATTTT; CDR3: CSVQQGGGNQPQHF
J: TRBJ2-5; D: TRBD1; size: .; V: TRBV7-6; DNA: TGTGCCAGCAGCTTTAGACGGACAGGACAAGAGACCCAGTACTTC; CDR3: CASSFRRTGQETQYF